The rows below give T cell receptor beta chains drawn from one sample of a study of CD4 T cell repertoires in COVID-19. Sequencing used immunoSEQ multiplex PCR; TCRdb keeps in-frame clones, though not all of them. Of about 75,000 clones detected, about 80% appear once; the ten largest clones hold 0.5% to 0.6%. The sequenced sample was CD4+ T cells from peripheral blood, obtained after recovery from COVID-19. All receptors come from a human donor who had COVID-19. Each CDR3 is given with its conserved first and last residue. A D gene is named only where the DNA matches it firmly. Clone size is stated in some rows and not others, as once, few, many or a class when expanded.

V gene: TRBV14
clone size: -
J gene: TRBJ2-3
D gene: TRBD2
CDR3 protein: CASSQAKRGGRDTQYF
CDR3 DNA: TGTGCCAGCAGCCAAGCAAAGCGGGGGGGCCGGGATACGCAGTATTTT

V gene: TRBV6-5
clone size: -
J gene: TRBJ2-7
D gene: -
CDR3 protein: CASSLIARGGEQYF
CDR3 DNA: TGTGCCAGCAGTTTGATAGCGAGAGGGGGCGAGCAGTACTTC

V gene: TRBV28
clone size: few
J gene: TRBJ2-7
D gene: TRBD2
CDR3 protein: CASTFGLAGVSYVQYF
CDR3 DNA: TGTGCCAGCACCTTCGGACTAGCGGGAGTTTCCTACGTGCAGTACTTC

V gene: TRBV19
clone size: -
J gene: TRBJ2-1
D gene: -
CDR3 protein: CASSLSYNEQFF
CDR3 DNA: TGTGCCAGTAGTCTAAGTTACAATGAGCAGTTCTTC

V gene: TRBV27
clone size: -
J gene: TRBJ1-1
D gene: TRBD1
CDR3 protein: CASSLQMTGGITEAFF
CDR3 DNA: TGTGCCAGCAGTCTACAAATGACAGGGGGTATCACTGAAGCTTTCTTT

V gene: TRBV24-1
clone size: -
J gene: TRBJ2-5
D gene: -
CDR3 protein: CATSDLHSWGETQYF
CDR3 DNA: TGTGCCACCAGTGATTTGCATTCCTGGGGAGAGACCCAGTACTTC

V gene: TRBV10-2
clone size: -
J gene: TRBJ1-4
D gene: -
CDR3 protein: CASKESGREKLFF
CDR3 DNA: TGCGCCAGCAAAGAGTCTGGGAGGGAAAAACTGTTTTTT

V gene: TRBV21-1
clone size: -
J gene: TRBJ2-7
D gene: -
CDR3 protein: CANLLKGSYEQYF
CDR3 DNA: TGTGCCAACCTTCTAAAGGGCAGCTACGAGCAGTACTTC

V gene: TRBV5-1
clone size: -
J gene: TRBJ1-3
D gene: -
CDR3 protein: CASSLDKSGNTIYF
CDR3 DNA: TGCGCCAGCAGCTTGGACAAATCCGGAAACACCATATATTTT

V gene: TRBV5-1
clone size: -
J gene: TRBJ2-7
D gene: TRBD1
CDR3 protein: CASSDRGQEQYF
CDR3 DNA: TGCGCCAGCTCGGACAGGGGCCAGGAGCAGTACTTC

V gene: TRBV24-1
clone size: -
J gene: TRBJ1-1
D gene: TRBD1
CDR3 protein: CATRRTGTGDTEAFF
CDR3 DNA: TGTGCCACCAGGAGAACCGGGACAGGGGACACTGAAGCTTTCTTT

V gene: TRBV24-1
clone size: -
J gene: TRBJ1-2
D gene: TRBD1
CDR3 protein: CATSDLSGGRYGYTF
CDR3 DNA: TGTGCCACCAGTGATTTATCAGGGGGCCGCTATGGCTACACCTTC

V gene: TRBV5-1
clone size: -
J gene: TRBJ1-2
D gene: -
CDR3 protein: CASSLALGSFNGYTF
CDR3 DNA: TGCGCCAGCAGCTTGGCTTTGGGGTCTTTCAATGGCTACACCTTC

V gene: TRBV6-5
clone size: -
J gene: TRBJ2-3
D gene: -
CDR3 protein: CASTQLGSSTDTQYF
CDR3 DNA: TGTGCCAGCACCCAACTGGGGTCTAGCACAGATACGCAGTATTTT

V gene: TRBV11-2
clone size: few
J gene: TRBJ1-2
D gene: -
CDR3 protein: CASSPQRNYGYTF
CDR3 DNA: TGTGCCAGCAGCCCACAGAGGAACTATGGCTACACCTTC

V gene: TRBV28
clone size: -
J gene: TRBJ2-7
D gene: -
CDR3 protein: CASREGEGWYF
CDR3 DNA: TGTGCCAGCAGGGAGGGGGAAGGATGGTACTTC

V gene: TRBV3-1/TRBV3-2
clone size: once
J gene: TRBJ1-1
D gene: -
CDR3 protein: CASSQEWGVNTEAFF
CDR3 DNA: TGTGCCAGCAGCCAAGAGTGGGGGGTGAACACTGAAGCTTTCTTT

V gene: TRBV6-5
clone size: -
J gene: TRBJ1-5
D gene: -
CDR3 protein: CASCPLGPSNQPQHF
CDR3 DNA: TGTGCCAGCTGTCCCCTAGGCCCCAGCAATCAGCCCCAGCATTTT

V gene: TRBV19
clone size: -
J gene: TRBJ2-5
D gene: TRBD2
CDR3 protein: CASSPTSGGLQETQYF
CDR3 DNA: TGTGCCAGTAGCCCCACCTCGGGGGGGCTCCAAGAGACCCAGTACTTC

V gene: TRBV7-9
clone size: -
J gene: TRBJ2-3
D gene: -
CDR3 protein: CASSEAGFTDTQYF
CDR3 DNA: TGTGCCAGCAGCGAGGCAGGGTTCACAGATACGCAGTATTTT

V gene: TRBV5-4
clone size: -
J gene: TRBJ2-7
D gene: -
CDR3 protein: CASSWDREHEQYF
CDR3 DNA: TGTGCCAGCAGCTGGGACCGCGAACACGAGCAGTACTTC

V gene: TRBV5-1
clone size: -
J gene: TRBJ2-5
D gene: -
CDR3 protein: CASSPGGTAQETQYF
CDR3 DNA: TGCGCCAGCAGCCCTGGGGGGACAGCCCAAGAGACCCAGTACTTC

V gene: TRBV5-1
clone size: once
J gene: TRBJ2-5
D gene: -
CDR3 protein: CASSLGRGKQETQYF
CDR3 DNA: TGCGCCAGCAGCTTGGGCCGGGGGAAACAAGAGACCCAGTACTTC

V gene: TRBV7-2
clone size: -
J gene: TRBJ2-7
D gene: TRBD1
CDR3 protein: CASSEGQGGTNYEQYF
CDR3 DNA: TGTGCCAGCAGCGAGGGACAGGGGGGTACTAACTACGAGCAGTACTTC

V gene: TRBV5-1
clone size: -
J gene: TRBJ1-6
D gene: -
CDR3 protein: CASSFTSRPESPLHF
CDR3 DNA: TGCGCCAGCAGCTTCACGAGCCGTCCTGAATCACCCCTCCACTTT

V gene: TRBV29-1
clone size: -
J gene: TRBJ2-4
D gene: -
CDR3 protein: CSVAEGVQYF
CDR3 DNA: TGCAGCGTGGCTGAAGGGGTTCAGTACTTC

V gene: TRBV18
clone size: few
J gene: TRBJ1-2
D gene: TRBD1
CDR3 protein: CASSPELDRGDYGYTF
CDR3 DNA: TGTGCCAGCTCACCCGAACTTGACAGGGGGGACTATGGCTACACCTTC

V gene: TRBV6-5
clone size: -
J gene: TRBJ2-7
D gene: TRBD2
CDR3 protein: CASGKRGGSYEQYF
CDR3 DNA: TGTGCCAGCGGGAAGCGGGGGGGATCCTACGAGCAGTACTTC

V gene: TRBV4-2
clone size: -
J gene: TRBJ2-1
D gene: TRBD2
CDR3 protein: CASSLEGSGGLNEQFF
CDR3 DNA: TGTGCCAGCAGCTTAGAGGGCAGCGGGGGGTTGAATGAGCAGTTCTTC

V gene: TRBV9
clone size: -
J gene: TRBJ2-7
D gene: -
CDR3 protein: CASHSGPSYEQYF
CDR3 DNA: TGTGCCAGCCACTCGGGGCCTTCCTACGAGCAGTACTTC

V gene: TRBV25-1
clone size: -
J gene: TRBJ2-1
D gene: TRBD2
CDR3 protein: CASSVGEGGDEQFF
CDR3 DNA: TGTGCCAGCAGTGTGGGGGAGGGCGGCGATGAGCAGTTCTTC

V gene: TRBV18
clone size: few
J gene: TRBJ2-1
D gene: -
CDR3 protein: CASSPEGLSYNEQFF
CDR3 DNA: TGTGCCAGCTCACCGGAGGGCCTCTCCTACAATGAGCAGTTCTTC

V gene: TRBV9
clone size: few
J gene: TRBJ1-1
D gene: -
CDR3 protein: CASSVEGDLNTEAFF
CDR3 DNA: TGTGCCAGCAGCGTAGAAGGGGACCTGAACACTGAAGCTTTCTTT

V gene: TRBV18
clone size: -
J gene: TRBJ2-2
D gene: -
CDR3 protein: CASSPSNTGELFF
CDR3 DNA: TGTGCCAGCTCACCTTCGAACACCGGGGAGCTGTTTTTT

V gene: TRBV11-3
clone size: once
J gene: TRBJ1-3
D gene: -
CDR3 protein: CASSNTGEGNTIYF
CDR3 DNA: TGTGCCAGCAGCAATACAGGAGAGGGAAACACCATATATTTT

V gene: TRBV27
clone size: -
J gene: TRBJ1-2
D gene: -
CDR3 protein: CASSNDGGAPSYTF
CDR3 DNA: TGTGCCAGCAGTAACGACGGGGGGGCGCCCAGCTACACCTTC

V gene: TRBV27
clone size: -
J gene: TRBJ1-2
D gene: TRBD1
CDR3 protein: CASSLAGQGNGYTF
CDR3 DNA: TGTGCCAGCAGTTTAGCGGGACAGGGGAATGGCTACACCTTC